Below are 20 T cell receptor beta chains sequenced from a single sample in a study of T cell repertoires in cytomegalovirus infection. No antigens are known for them. MiXCR was run by TCRdb on the reads, yielding one entry per CDR3 protein. In the table there are approximately 730,000 distinct CDR3 sequences, 25% to 35% of which are singletons. Sequences were derived from cultured CD8+ T cells from PBMCs, sampled from culture after CMV antigen stimulation. These receptors originate from a human donor in good health (CMV status not recorded). Some clones in this sample may be carry-over from other donors' samples.

The chain uses TRBV12-3 or TRBV12-4 and TRBJ2-5; 7 nucleotides agree with TRBD2. J was trimmed by 3 bases and V by 3 bases; bases with no gene match: 4. The CDR3 consists of 14 residues. Here the CDR3 reads CASSFGLAEETQYF. The DNA for the CDR3 is TGTGCCAGCAGTTTCGGGCTAGCGGAAGAGACCCAGTACTTC.

J is TRBJ2-1 and V is TRBV23-1; 7 bases fit TRBD1. TRBV23-1 is assigned to the ORF class and has an uncertain function. The trim removed 2 bases at V and 8 bases at J, leaving 9 bases unmatched. The CDR3 runs to 15 residues. CDR3 sequence (DNA): TGCGCCAGCAGTCAAGCCCACCGGGACAGCCATGAGCAGTTCTTC. As protein: CASSQAHRDSHEQFF.

Here the CDR3 DNA reads TGTGCCAGCAGTAGATCATCAGGGTATCAGCCCCAGCATTTT. Protein: CASSRSSGYQPQHF. V is TRBV27 and J is TRBJ1-5; D is perhaps TRBD1 (5 bases). The CDR3 contains 14 residues. Germline V CDR1 and CDR2: MNHEY, SMNVEV (reference sequence). Trimming stripped 5 bases from V and 5 bases from J, with 13 bases between.

The chain has TRBV9 and TRBJ2-1, with TRBD2 identical over 16 bases. The ends lost 1 base at V and 4 bases at J; junction bases unmatched: 11. The germline gives CDR1 SGDLS, CDR2 YYNGEE. The CDR3 consists of 20 residues. The CDR3 loop reads CASSVKPGLAGGPGYNEQFF. CDR3 nucleotide sequence: TGTGCCAGCAGCGTAAAGCCGGGACTAGCGGGGGGGCCAGGGTACAATGAGCAGTTCTTC.

The gene calls are TRBV4-2 and TRBJ1-6, with 7 nucleotides matching TRBD1. After removal of 0 bases from V and 9 bases from J, the junction contained 5 bases not matched to a gene. CDR1 is LGHNA and CDR2 is YNFKEQ in the germline V gene. There are 15 residues in the CDR3. The CDR3 bases are TGTGCCAGCAGCCAAGATAGACAGGGTGGTTCACCCCTCCACTTT. This translates into CASSQDRQGGSPLHF.

In its sample, this clonotype was seen many times. The rearrangement uses TRBV12-3 or TRBV12-4 and TRBJ2-2, with 10 bases identical to TRBD2. Trimming removed 6 bases from V and 5 bases from J; junction bases left unmatched: 3. The CDR3 totals 14 residues. The CDR3 nucleotides read TGTGCCAGCAGGTCTAGCGGGGGTACCGGGGAGCTGTTTTTT. Translation: CASRSSGGTGELFF.

This clonotype was seen a few times. V is TRBV7-6 and J is TRBJ2-7, with 10 bases lining up with TRBD1. V dropped 5 bases and J dropped 5; count of bases not matched to a gene: 6. Per the germline V gene, CDR1 is SGHVS and CDR2 is FNYEAQ. This CDR3 is built from 14 residues. CDR3 coding DNA: TGTGCCAGCAGCCCCCCCGGGACAGGGGACGAGCAGTACGTC. Translation gives CASSPPGTGDEQYV.

This clonotype was observed a single time. CDR3 loop: CASSLSGNHEQFF. For the CDR3, the DNA is TGTGCCAGCAGTTTATCCGGGAACCATGAGCAGTTCTTC. The chain links TRBV27 to TRBJ2-1; D perhaps matches TRBD2 (5 bases). Germline CDR1 reads MNHEY; CDR2 reads SMNVEV (reference sequence). The V and J ends lost 0 bases and 8 bases respectively, with 8 bases between them. This CDR3 contains 13 residues.

The chain couples TRBV7-9 to TRBJ2-7; D is possibly TRBD2 (6 bases). Trimming took off 8 bases at V and 13 bases at J, with 15 bases between the two ends. CDR3 length: 10 residues. CDR1 is SEHNR, CDR2 FQNEAQ, per germline (reference sequence). This CDR3 is CASGGEPEYF. In DNA, the CDR3 is TGTGCCAGCGGCGGGGAACCCGAATACTTC.

This clonotype was seen only a few times. The chain uses TRBV27 and TRBJ2-1; TRBD1 is a possible D gene (6 bases). The germline V and J ends were trimmed by 2 bases and 6 bases, with 11 bases remaining between them. From germline, CDR1 is MNHEY and CDR2 SMNVEV (reference sequence). CDR3 size: 14 residues. CDR3 sequence: CASSLDSGANEQFF. CDR3 sequence (DNA): TGTGCCAGCAGTTTAGATTCAGGGGCCAATGAGCAGTTCTTC.

The CDR3 spells CAIREGLFDTQYF. The CDR3 bases are TGTGCCATCAGGGAAGGACTTTTCGATACGCAGTATTTT. This chain links TRBV10-3 with TRBJ2-3; D may be TRBD2 (5 bases). Germline CDR1 ENHRY, CDR2 SYGVKD. The CDR3 runs 13 residues. The V end was cut by 6 bases, the J end by 6 bases, with 13 bases between.

This clonotype came up a few times. V and J are TRBV28 and TRBJ2-1; D is perhaps TRBD1 or TRBD2 (5 bases each). V dropped 5 bases and J dropped 8 bases, with 19 bases sitting between them. The CDR3 totals 15 residues. In germline, CDR1 is MDHEN, CDR2 SYDVKM. As DNA, the CDR3 is TGTGCCAGCAGTCCCCCTGCCGGGACGGGCGATGAGCAGTTCTTC. Its protein product is CASSPPAGTGDEQFF.

The gene calls are TRBV28 and TRBJ1-1, with a tentative D call TRBD1 (5 bases). The CDR3 contains 15 residues. Germline V CDR1 and CDR2: MDHEN, SYDVKM. The germline V and J ends were trimmed by 5 bases and 0 bases, with 13 bases remaining between them. The CDR3 spells CASSERTRVNTEAFF. DNA of the CDR3: TGTGCCAGCAGTGAAAGGACACGAGTGAACACTGAAGCTTTCTTT.

This clonotype showed up many times. The chain links TRBV7-6 to TRBJ2-1; 9 nucleotides agree with TRBD2. The V and J ends lost 2 bases and 2 bases, in that order; junction bases with no gene match: 16. Germline CDR1 SGHVS, CDR2 FNYEAQ. The CDR3 runs 20 residues. The CDR3 nucleotides read TGTGCCAGCAGCTTACGGCCCAGCGGGGGGCCGGGGGGGGCCTACAATGAGCAGTTCTTC. This codes for CASSLRPSGGPGGAYNEQFF.

This clonotype was observed a few times. This chain joins TRBV12-3 or TRBV12-4 and TRBJ2-7; D is unclear. The CDR3 is 15 residues long. V dropped 1 base and J dropped 3 bases, with 13 bases sitting between them. CDR3 loop: CASSLGAGPVYEQYV. CDR3 nucleotides: TGTGCCAGCAGTTTAGGCGCAGGTCCAGTCTACGAGCAGTACGTC.

The chain is built from TRBV20-1 and TRBJ2-1, with 14 bases that match TRBD2. The CDR3 covers 16 residues. With 3 bases clipped from V and 8 bases from J, the junction kept 9 bases outside the gene matches. Per germline, CDR1 DFQATT and CDR2 SNEGSKA (reference sequence). CDR3 sequence (DNA): TGCAGTGCTAGCGATCCCCCGGGACTAGCGGGGGATGAGCAGTTCTTC. Its translation: CSASDPPGLAGDEQFF.

This clonotype has just a few counts. The chain is built from TRBV10-2 and TRBJ1-6; D is undetermined. Trimming took 3 bases from V and 0 from J, leaving 9 bases between them. The CDR3 spans 16 residues. Germline CDR1 reads WSHSY; CDR2 reads SAAADI. CDR3 loop: CASSEWSISYNSPLHF. The CDR3 nucleotides are TGCGCCAGCAGTGAATGGAGCATCTCCTATAATTCACCCCTCCACTTT.

This clonotype occurred many times. J is TRBJ2-1 and V is TRBV7-8; D call uncertain. Trimming stripped 4 bases from V and 8 bases from J, with 24 bases between. The CDR3 totals 17 residues. Per the germline V gene, CDR1 is SGHVS and CDR2 is FQNEAQ. The CDR3 DNA reads TGTGCCAGCAGCTCCCACGGGTGGGGTAGTTCGGGTCATGAGCAGTTCTTC. This encodes CASSSHGWGSSGHEQFF. Based on the CDR3 plus reference TRBV7-8 and TRBJ2-1, the full variable domain is GAGVSQSPRYKVAKRGQDVALRCDPISGHVSLFWYQQALGQGPEFLTYFQNEAQLDKSGLPSDRFFAERPEGSVSTLKIQRTQQEDSAVYLCASSSHGWGSSGHEQFFGPGTRLTVL.

V usage is TRBV28 and J usage is TRBJ2-1; D possibly corresponds to TRBD2 (5 bases). Per the germline V gene, CDR1 is MDHEN and CDR2 is SYDVKM. The V gene lost 6 bases and the J gene lost 3 bases, with 21 bases spanning the gap. The CDR3 is 17 amino acids. The CDR3 DNA reads as TGTGCCAGCAGACTCAAATTTGCAGTTCGGGGCTACAATGAGCAGTTCTTC. Its protein product is CASRLKFAVRGYNEQFF.

The chain joins TRBV3-1 to TRBJ2-5; tentatively, D is TRBD2 (5 bases). V dropped 4 bases and J dropped 4 bases, with 13 bases sitting between them. This CDR3 is 14 amino acids long. Per the germline V gene, CDR1 is LGHDT and CDR2 is YNNKEL (reference sequence). The CDR3 DNA follows: TGTGCCAGCAGCCCTGCCGGGAACTTAGAGACCCAGTACTTC. Its translation: CASSPAGNLETQYF.